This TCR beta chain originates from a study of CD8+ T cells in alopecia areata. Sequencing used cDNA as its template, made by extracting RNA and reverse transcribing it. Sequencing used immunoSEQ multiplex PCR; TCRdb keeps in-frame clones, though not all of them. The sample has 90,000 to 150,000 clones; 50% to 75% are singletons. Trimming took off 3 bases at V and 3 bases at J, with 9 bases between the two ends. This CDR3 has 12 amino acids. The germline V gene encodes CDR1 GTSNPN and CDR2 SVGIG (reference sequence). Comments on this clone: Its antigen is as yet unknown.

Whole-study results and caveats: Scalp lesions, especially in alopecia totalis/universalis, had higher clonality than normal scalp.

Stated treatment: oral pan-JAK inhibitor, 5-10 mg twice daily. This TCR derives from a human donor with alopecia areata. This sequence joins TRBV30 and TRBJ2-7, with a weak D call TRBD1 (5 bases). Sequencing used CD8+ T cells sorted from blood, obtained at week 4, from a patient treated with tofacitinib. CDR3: CAWSRVLYEQYF. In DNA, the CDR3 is TGTGCCTGGAGCAGGGTCCTCTACGAGCAGTACTTC.